Listed below are T cell receptor beta chains from one sample, sequenced in a study of lymphopenia after photon versus proton radiotherapy. Produced via immunoSEQ multiplex PCR; TCRdb's table is partial and in-frame only. This table holds around 160,000 clones, roughly nine tenths found once. Sample: peripheral blood, taken from a patient treated with photon-based radiotherapy. These receptors came from a man in his fifties or sixties with gastric cancer. Each CDR3 is given with its conserved first and last residue. A D gene is named only where the DNA matches it firmly. A clone size is listed for some rows: how often the clone was seen (once, few, many), or a class if it is expanded.

15	TRBJ2-7	-	TRBD2	TRBV19	CASSSTSGRRNEQYF	TGTGCCAGTAGTAGTACTAGCGGGAGAAGGAACGAGCAGTACTTC
11	TRBJ2-1	-	-	TRBV29-1	CSVDHYNEQFF	TGCAGCGTTGACCACTACAATGAGCAGTTCTTC
13	TRBJ2-7	-	TRBD1	TRBV7-6	CASSYGTAYEQYF	TGTGCCAGCAGCTACGGGACAGCCTACGAGCAGTACTTC
16	TRBJ2-1	-	-	TRBV9	CASSPQGGPGGNEQFF	TGTGCCAGCAGCCCTCAGGGGGGTCCAGGGGGCAATGAGCAGTTCTTC
13	TRBJ2-7	-	-	TRBV27	CASSSSTAYEQYF	TGTGCCAGCAGTTCCAGCACCGCCTACGAGCAGTACTTC
16	TRBJ1-4	-	-	TRBV5-8	CASSLGGGGTNEKLFF	TGTGCCAGCAGCTTGGGCGGGGGAGGAACTAATGAAAAACTGTTTTTT
15	TRBJ2-7	-	TRBD2	TRBV28	CASRSGTSGSGEQYF	TGTGCCAGCAGGTCCGGGACTAGCGGGAGTGGCGAGCAGTACTTC
14	TRBJ1-1	-	TRBD1	TRBV18	CASSREQGSTEAFF	TGTGCCAGCTCACGGGAACAGGGGAGCACTGAAGCTTTCTTT
15	TRBJ2-5	-	TRBD2	TRBV6-5	CASSYSLSGSGTQYF	TGTGCCAGCAGTTACTCGCTAAGCGGGAGCGGGACCCAGTACTTC
15	TRBJ1-1	-	TRBD1	TRBV11-2	CASSLVQGAGTEAFF	TGTGCCAGCAGCTTAGTACAGGGGGCAGGAACTGAAGCTTTCTTT
12	TRBJ2-3	-	TRBD2	TRBV12-5	CASGPTSATQYF	TGTGCTAGTGGTCCTACTAGCGCTACGCAGTATTTT
14	TRBJ1-4	-	-	TRBV2	CASRHPPTNEKLFF	TGTGCCAGCAGACATCCCCCAACTAATGAAAAACTGTTTTTT
15	TRBJ2-5	once	TRBD2	TRBV9	CASSVGLVGRETQYF	TGTGCCAGCAGCGTAGGACTAGTCGGGAGGGAGACCCAGTACTTC
14	TRBJ1-1	once	TRBD1	TRBV2	CASSVQGMNTEAFF	TGTGCCAGCAGTGTACAGGGGATGAACACTGAAGCTTTCTTT
16	TRBJ2-7	-	-	TRBV29-1	CSVEVEEFPSSYEQYF	TGCAGCGTTGAAGTAGAGGAGTTTCCCTCATCCTACGAGCAGTACTTC
15	TRBJ2-1	-	-	TRBV19	CASSIPQGSLDEQFF	TGTGCCAGTAGTATTCCCCAGGGAAGCCTCGATGAGCAGTTCTTC
14	TRBJ1-1	once	-	TRBV5-1	CASRTRQDNTEAFF	TGCGCCAGCAGAACTAGACAGGACAACACTGAAGCTTTCTTT
13	TRBJ2-7	-	-	TRBV5-1	CASSSTPPREQYF	TGCGCCAGCAGCTCGACCCCACCGAGGGAGCAGTACTTC
12	TRBJ2-7	-	-	TRBV28	CASSFLIYEQYF	TGTGCCAGCAGTTTTTTGATCTACGAGCAGTACTTC
15	TRBJ2-5	-	-	TRBV2	CASIGSSSAQETQYF	TGTGCCAGCATCGGATCCTCTAGCGCTCAAGAGACCCAGTACTTC
14	TRBJ2-7	-	TRBD1	TRBV19	CASNRDRGSYEQYF	TGTGCCAGCAACCGGGACAGGGGGAGCTACGAGCAGTACTTC
15	TRBJ2-2	-	-	TRBV21-1	CARRDRDFETGELFF	TGTGCCAGGAGGGACAGGGACTTTGAGACCGGGGAGCTGTTTTTT
15	TRBJ1-1	-	TRBD1	TRBV6-5	CASSRQGVQNTEAFF	TGTGCCAGCAGTAGACAGGGGGTGCAGAACACTGAAGCTTTCTTT
15	TRBJ1-1	-	-	TRBV10-3	CAISESGRRNTEAFF	TGTGCCATCAGTGAGAGTGGACGGAGGAACACTGAAGCTTTCTTT
16	TRBJ2-5	-	TRBD2	TRBV5-1	CASSPLLAGADETQYF	TGCGCCAGCAGCCCACTGCTAGCGGGAGCTGATGAGACCCAGTACTTC
14	TRBJ2-5	-	TRBD2	TRBV30	CAWRGTSWQETQYF	TGTGCCTGGAGGGGGACTAGCTGGCAAGAGACCCAGTACTTC
17	TRBJ2-3	-	TRBD2	TRBV18	CASSSFGLAVVADTQYF	TGTGCCAGCTCATCATTCGGACTAGCCGTTGTGGCAGATACGCAGTATTTT
16	TRBJ1-5	-	TRBD1	TRBV4-1	CASSQDWTGMAQPQHF	TGCGCCAGCAGCCAAGATTGGACAGGGATGGCTCAGCCCCAGCATTTT
11	TRBJ2-7	-	-	TRBV20-1	CSVRGGYEQYF	TGCAGTGTCCGAGGGGGATACGAGCAGTACTTC
14	TRBJ1-1	-	TRBD1	TRBV19	CASSIHRGNTEAFF	TGTGCCAGTAGTATTCACAGGGGAAACACTGAAGCTTTCTTT
14	TRBJ2-3	once	-	TRBV19	CASSRTSSTDTQYF	TGTGCCAGTAGTAGGACATCCAGCACAGATACGCAGTATTTT
17	TRBJ2-7	-	TRBD1	TRBV5-1	CASSSQPSDRGAYEQYF	TGCGCCAGCAGCTCCCAACCTTCGGACAGGGGGGCCTACGAGCAGTACTTC
13	TRBJ1-2	-	TRBD1	TRBV29-1	CSAGDSNNYGYTF	TGCAGCGCTGGGGACAGTAATAACTATGGCTACACCTTC
13	TRBJ2-7	-	TRBD1	TRBV10-3	CAISATGVYEQYF	TGTGCCATATCGGCTACAGGGGTGTACGAGCAGTACTTC
16	TRBJ2-2	once	-	TRBV7-2	CASSLGGTANTGELFF	TGTGCCAGCAGCTTAGGAGGGACGGCGAACACCGGGGAGCTGTTTTTT
13	TRBJ2-1	-	TRBD2	TRBV11-3	CASSLGTSVEQFF	TGTGCCAGCAGCTTGGGGACTAGCGTTGAGCAGTTCTTC
13	TRBJ1-1	-	TRBD1	TRBV19	CASSSWTGSRAFF	TGTGCCAGTAGTTCATGGACAGGGTCACGAGCTTTCTTT
18	TRBJ2-7	-	-	TRBV5-1	CASSLYPFGGLETYEQYF	TGCGCCAGCAGCTTGTACCCATTCGGGGGTCTAGAAACCTACGAGCAGTACTTC
13	TRBJ2-5	-	-	TRBV5-1	CASSPGTGETQYF	TGCGCCAGCAGCCCTGGGACGGGCGAGACCCAGTACTTC
21	TRBJ2-7	-	TRBD2	TRBV7-6	CASSLGLLALAGDESSYEQYF	TGTGCCAGCAGCTTAGGGCTTTTAGCTTTGGCGGGAGATGAAAGCTCCTACGAGCAGTACTTC
16	TRBJ2-7	-	TRBD2	TRBV4-1	CASKSTSGRADYEQYF	TGCGCCAGCAAATCGACTAGCGGGAGAGCGGACTACGAGCAGTACTTC
20	TRBJ2-3	-	TRBD2	TRBV29-1	CSVEDRTGYGLAGVTDTQYF	TGCAGCGTTGAAGATCGGACCGGATATGGGCTAGCGGGAGTCACAGATACGCAGTATTTT
13	TRBJ1-4	-	-	TRBV5-1	CASKVSTNEKLFF	TGCGCCAGCAAGGTATCAACTAATGAAAAACTGTTTTTT
18	TRBJ2-1	-	TRBD2	TRBV9	CASSVVASGRARSYEQFF	TGTGCCAGCAGCGTAGTTGCTAGCGGGAGGGCCCGTTCCTATGAGCAGTTCTTC
14	TRBJ1-5	many	TRBD1	TRBV27	CASSLDRDRQPQHF	TGTGCCAGCAGTTTGGACAGGGACCGGCAGCCCCAGCATTTT
14	TRBJ1-1	-	-	TRBV18	CASSYRTENTEAFF	TGTGCCAGCTCATATCGTACGGAGAACACTGAAGCTTTCTTT
17	TRBJ2-3	-	TRBD2	TRBV11-3	CASSSPGLAGGPDTQYF	TGTGCCAGCAGCTCCCCGGGACTAGCGGGAGGCCCAGATACGCAGTATTTT
15	TRBJ2-3	-	TRBD2	TRBV7-9	CASSLLAGGSDTQYF	TGTGCCAGCAGCTTACTAGCGGGAGGGTCGGATACGCAGTATTTT
15	TRBJ1-3	-	-	TRBV4-2	CASSQVRGSGNTIYF	TGTGCCAGCAGCCAAGTAAGGGGGTCTGGAAACACCATATATTTT
14	TRBJ1-4	-	-	TRBV30	CAWSGDTRDEKLFF	TGTGCCTGGAGTGGGGACACCCGTGATGAAAAACTGTTTTTT
14	TRBJ2-5	-	-	TRBV5-1	CASSLGNGKETQYF	TGCGCCAGCAGCTTGGGTAACGGGAAGGAGACCCAGTACTTC
16	TRBJ2-1	-	TRBD1	TRBV5-1	CASSLGDLTGVNEQFF	TGCGCCAGCAGCTTGGGCGACCTTACAGGGGTCAATGAGCAGTTCTTC
15	TRBJ1-1	-	TRBD1	TRBV5-1	CASSLEGAASTEAFF	TGCGCCAGCAGCTTGGAGGGGGCTGCGAGCACTGAAGCTTTCTTT
14	TRBJ2-7	-	-	TRBV5-1	CASSLQQGDYEQYF	TGCGCCAGCAGCCTACAGCAAGGGGACTACGAGCAGTACTTC
17	TRBJ2-1	-	TRBD2	TRBV14	CASSPGGALAIYNEQFF	TGTGCCAGCAGCCCGGGGGGGGCACTAGCGATATACAATGAGCAGTTCTTC
17	TRBJ2-2	-	TRBD2	TRBV7-9	CASSPWTSGRGSGELFF	TGTGCCAGCAGCCCCTGGACTAGCGGGAGGGGATCCGGGGAGCTGTTTTTT